This T cell receptor (beta chain) derives from a study of Tregs in tolerant kidney transplant recipients. The study, taken as a whole, reports: Biological reproducibility was not directly addressed, but technical replication error appeared minimal. Donor-specific Treg expansion exceeded global Treg expansion in tolerant patients, suggesting antigen drive.

CDR1 and CDR2 (germline): MNHNS, SASEGT. CDR3 length equals 15 residues. V was pared by 2 bases and J by 4 bases, with 2 bases of the junction left unmatched. The nonmyeloablative bone marrow transplants came from related graft donors, with transient mixed chimerism. Unstimulated regulatory T cells (CD4+CD25+CD127-), CD4+CD25- non-regulatory cells, CD4 and CD8 cells were FACS-sorted from thawed PBMCs. This clone came up once. Antigen: not known. Data came from immunoSEQ multiplex PCR; TCRdb stores just in-frame clones and leaves some out. The data contain about 21,000 clones, about 84% of them seen just once; the ten biggest clones take up about 26%.

This chain links TRBV6-1 with TRBJ1-2; 12 nucleotides match TRBD1. The sequenced sample was CD8+ T cells from blood (PBMCs), obtained 6 months after the transplant. The source of this sequence is a human patient who received a combined kidney and bone marrow transplant. Part of the T cells may come from the graft donor. This CDR3 reads CASSERDRGLYGYTF. CDR3 in DNA: TGTGCCAGCAGTGAAAGGGACAGGGGGCTCTATGGCTACACCTTC.